These 27 T cell receptor beta chains were all obtained from the same sample, sequenced in a study of shared clonotypes between healthy human individuals. Produced via immunoSEQ multiplex PCR; TCRdb's table is partial and in-frame only. The sample includes approximately 1.5 million clones, 98% of them seen just once. Sequencing was carried out using naive CD4+ T cells sorted from blood. Subset denoted: CD45RA+ positively selected. The receptor set was obtained from a man in his thirties or forties in good health.

This chain links TRBV28 with TRBJ1-2; 7 nucleotides line up with TRBD1. CDR1 is MDHEN and CDR2 is SYDVKM in the germline V gene. The ends lost 5 bases at V and 1 base at J; junction bases unmatched: 7. The CDR3 spans 15 residues. CDR3 protein: CASSPSGGFNYGYTF. CDR3 nucleotide sequence: TGTGCCAGCAGTCCGTCAGGGGGATTTAACTATGGCTACACCTTC.

This sequence joins TRBV5-1 and TRBJ2-7; 11 bases are shared with TRBD1. V was clipped by 3 bases and J by 2 bases; unmatched bases: 7. Germline V gives CDR1 SGHRS, CDR2 YFSETQ. The CDR3 is 16 amino acids. The CDR3 DNA reads as TGCGCCAGCAGCTCAGTTTTGGACAGGGGGCCCTACGAGCAGTACTTC. It encodes CASSSVLDRGPYEQYF.

V gene TRBV6-5 combines with J gene TRBJ1-1, with a weak D call TRBD1 (6 bases). Trimming stripped 6 bases from V and 7 bases from J, with 21 bases between. The CDR3 is made up of 15 amino acids. Germline assignment: CDR1 MNHEY and CDR2 SVGAGI. The CDR3: CASSRSGGRLGEAFF. The CDR3 coding sequence is TGTGCCAGCAGCCGATCCGGGGGCAGGTTGGGTGAAGCTTTCTTT.

A word on this clone: The same CDR3 is also encoded by other DNA sequences in this sample. The chain links TRBV6-5 to TRBJ2-7; TRBD1 agrees at 10 bases. CDR3 length: 13 residues. Trimming took 4 bases from V and 4 from J; bases not matched to a gene: 1. Germline CDR1 and CDR2: MNHEY and SVGAGI. Here the CDR3 DNA reads TGTGCCAGCAGTTGGGACAGGGGATACGAGCAGTACTTC. Protein sequence: CASSWDRGYEQYF.

The V gene is TRBV5-1, the J gene TRBJ2-3, with 9 bases that match TRBD2. Per the germline V gene, CDR1 is SGHRS and CDR2 is YFSETQ. V dropped 1 base and J dropped 14; count of bases not matched to a gene: 5. The CDR3 extends over 12 amino acids. The CDR3 DNA follows: TGCGCCAGCAGCTTGAGGCGGGAGGGCCTGTATTTT. Its translation is CASSLRREGLYF.

The rearrangement uses TRBV5-1 and TRBJ2-3, with 12 nucleotides matching TRBD2. J was trimmed by 0 bases and V by 6 bases; bases with no gene match: 5. The CDR3 has 16 residues. In germline, CDR1 is SGHRS, CDR2 YFSETQ. The CDR3 nucleotides read TGCGCCAGCACCGTAGGACTAGCGGGAAGCACAGATACGCAGTATTTT. The encoded protein is CASTVGLAGSTDTQYF.

The genes are TRBV5-1 and TRBJ2-2; no clear D. Looked up from germline, CDR1 is SGHRS and CDR2 is YFSETQ. The V end lost 1 base, the J end lost 0 bases, and 7 bases lay between the germline ends. This CDR3 contains 15 residues. The CDR3 DNA follows: TGCGCCAGCAGCTTGTACATACCGAACACCGGGGAGCTGTTTTTT. Amino acids: CASSLYIPNTGELFF.

The genes are TRBV29-1 and TRBJ1-2, with 9 positions matching TRBD1. The germline CDR1 and CDR2 sequences are SQVTM and ANQGSEA. V shed 3 bases, J shed 4 bases, and the junction held 3 bases outside the gene matches. The CDR3 covers 13 residues. The CDR3 coding sequence is TGCAGCGTTGACGAGACAGGGGGCTATGGCTACACCTTC. Translated: CSVDETGGYGYTF.

The rearrangement uses TRBV5-4 and TRBJ2-1; 8 bases are a match to TRBD1. Germline-derived CDR1 and CDR2 are SGHNT and YYREEE (reference sequence). The CDR3 is 15 amino acids. The ends lost 5 bases at V and 3 bases at J; junction bases unmatched: 7. The CDR3 loop reads CASRERTGSYNEQFF. The CDR3 DNA reads as TGTGCCAGCAGGGAGAGGACAGGGAGCTACAATGAGCAGTTCTTC.

The rearrangement uses TRBV25-1 and TRBJ2-2; D tentatively reads TRBD1 or TRBD2 (5 bases each). Trimming shortened V by 4 bases and J by 6 bases, and 12 bases separated the two germline ends. The germline V gene has CDR1 MGHDK and CDR2 SYGVNS. The CDR3 length is 14 residues. DNA for the CDR3: TGTGCCAGCAGTGGGGGACCTTATGCCGGGGAGCTGTTTTTT. Amino acids: CASSGGPYAGELFF.

The rearrangement links TRBV28 to TRBJ2-3, with 7 bases fitting TRBD2. The germline gives CDR1 MDHEN, CDR2 SYDVKM. There are 16 residues in the CDR3. V was pared by 4 bases and J by 2 bases, with 9 bases of the junction left unmatched. CDR3: CASSSPTGTITDTQYF. The DNA for the CDR3 is TGTGCCAGCAGTTCACCTACCGGGACTATCACAGATACGCAGTATTTT.

The chain joins TRBV2 to TRBJ2-7; 7 nucleotides match TRBD1. CDR3 size: 10 residues. CDR1 SNHLY and CDR2 FYNNEI come from the germline V gene. V lost 9 bases and J lost 6; bases outside the gene matches: 2. The CDR3 here is CARNRGEQYF. The DNA of the CDR3 is TGTGCCAGAAACAGGGGCGAGCAGTACTTC.

The rearrangement uses TRBV28 and TRBJ2-5; 9 positions match TRBD2. Trimming took 4 bases from V and 3 from J; bases not matched to a gene: 3. This CDR3 is built from 14 residues. CDR1 MDHEN and CDR2 SYDVKM come from the germline V gene. DNA of the CDR3: TGTGCCAGCAGTTCGACTAGCGGAAAAGAGACCCAGTACTTC. As protein: CASSSTSGKETQYF. Based on the CDR3 plus reference TRBV28 and TRBJ2-5, the full variable domain is DVKVTQSSRYLVKRTGEKVFLECVQDMDHENMFWYRQDPGLGLRLIYFSYDVKMKEKGDIPEGYSVSREKKERFSLILESASTNQTSMYLCASSSTSGKETQYFGPGTRLLVL.

V is TRBV7-6 and J is TRBJ2-3; 10 nucleotides line up with TRBD2. Per the germline V gene, CDR1 is SGHVS and CDR2 is FNYEAQ. CDR3 length: 16 residues. Trimming cost V 1 base and J 1 base; bases outside gene matches: 2. CDR3 in amino acids: CASSLGSGGGTDTQYF. In DNA form, the CDR3 reads TGTGCCAGCAGCTTAGGAAGCGGGGGGGGCACAGATACGCAGTATTTT. Drawing the rest from reference TRBV7-6 and TRBJ2-3, the complete variable domain is GAGVSQSPRYKVTKRGQDVALRCDPISGHVSLYWYRQALGQGPEFLTYFNYEAQQDKSGLPNDRFSAERPEGSISTLTIQRTEQRDSAMYRCASSLGSGGGTDTQYFGPGTRLTVL.

The chain couples TRBV27 to TRBJ2-5, with D perhaps matching TRBD1 or TRBD2 (5 bases each). V was clipped by 0 bases and J by 5 bases, with 7 bases between them. CDR3 length: 13 amino acids. CDR1 and CDR2 from the germline V gene are MNHEY and SMNVEV (reference sequence). The CDR3 coding sequence is TGTGCCAGCAGTTTATCGGGGGTCGAGACCCAGTACTTC. It translates to CASSLSGVETQYF.

The V call is TRBV28, the J call TRBJ1-4; 9 bases fit TRBD1. Looked up from germline, CDR1 is MDHEN and CDR2 is SYDVKM. CDR3 length: 17 amino acids. Trimming removed 5 bases from V and 7 bases from J; junction bases left unmatched: 14. CDR3 sequence (DNA): TGTGCCAGCAGTCCACTACCGGGACAGGGTGGACGTGAAAAACTGTTTTTT. Translation gives CASSPLPGQGGREKLFF.

This chain links TRBV2 with TRBJ1-1; D gene uncertain. Germline-derived CDR1 and CDR2 are SNHLY and FYNNEI. This CDR3 is built from 13 residues. V was shortened by 8 bases and J by 5 bases, with 15 bases between the two germline ends. CDR3 loop: CASLYGQGTEAFF. CDR3 coding DNA: TGTGCCAGCTTGTACGGTCAAGGGACTGAAGCTTTCTTT.

The rearrangement links TRBV14 to TRBJ2-3; TRBD2 matches at 9 bases. The germline gives CDR1 SGHDN, CDR2 FVKESK. Unmatched junction bases numbered 9, after V lost 0 bases and J lost 5 bases. The CDR3 runs 17 residues. The DNA of the CDR3 is TGTGCCAGCAGCCAAGATCCTGGCGGGAGGGCCATAGATACGCAGTATTTT. Residues: CASSQDPGGRAIDTQYF.

The chain combines TRBV29-1 with TRBJ2-1; tentative D call: TRBD1 (6 bases). The CDR3 loop spans 16 amino acids. Deletions cut 4 bases from V and 6 bases from J, with 22 bases between. CDR1 and CDR2 (germline): SQVTM, ANQGSEA. CDR3 nucleotide sequence: TGCAGCGTTGTTATTTGGGGGCCCGAAACACTCAATGAGCAGTTCTTC. It specifies CSVVIWGPETLNEQFF.

The chain couples TRBV10-3 to TRBJ2-7; 7 bases align to TRBD1. J was trimmed by 3 bases and V by 5 bases; bases with no gene match: 1. The CDR3 loop spans 12 amino acids. CDR1 is ENHRY and CDR2 is SYGVKD in the germline V gene. The CDR3 spells CAISRQGYEQYF. DNA of the CDR3: TGTGCCATCAGTCGACAGGGCTACGAGCAGTACTTC.

The V and J genes are TRBV2 and TRBJ2-7; TRBD2 agrees at 7 bases. Germline V gene sequence: CDR1 SNHLY, CDR2 FYNNEI. The trim removed 0 bases at V and 7 bases at J, leaving 12 bases unmatched. The CDR3 sequence is 16 residues long. The CDR3 reads CASSEARGLSLGEQYF. The CDR3 DNA is TGTGCCAGCAGTGAAGCGCGGGGACTATCTTTGGGGGAGCAGTACTTC.

This rearrangement joins TRBV27 to TRBJ2-4; D may be TRBD2 (6 bases). Trimming took off 3 bases at V and 2 bases at J, with 8 bases between the two ends. From germline, CDR1 is MNHEY and CDR2 SMNVEV (reference sequence). There are 14 residues in the CDR3. CDR3: CASSFGGTKNIQYF. CDR3 bases: TGTGCCAGCAGTTTTGGGGGGACCAAAAACATTCAGTACTTC.

V is TRBV6-5 and J is TRBJ2-6; possible D gene TRBD1, 6 bases. Germline V CDR1 and CDR2: MNHEY, SVGAGI. This CDR3 spans 14 amino acids. V shed 10 bases and J shed 0 bases, with 10 bases lying between them. In nucleotides, the CDR3 is TGTGCCACCAGGGGTTTCTCTGGGGCCAACGTCCTGACTTTC. Protein product: CATRGFSGANVLTF.

CDR3 sequence reads: CASSLSGRALPSYNEQFF. CDR3 coding DNA: TGCGCCAGCAGCCTTAGCGGGCGCGCTCTTCCCTCCTACAATGAGCAGTTCTTC. The V call is TRBV5-1, the J call TRBJ2-1; 7 nucleotides agree with TRBD2. Germline CDR1 reads SGHRS; CDR2 reads YFSETQ. Trimming at V came to 4 bases and at J to 0 bases, leaving 13 bases not matched to a gene. The CDR3 consists of 18 residues.

CDR3 loop: CASSLRGDREETQYF. CDR3 nucleotides: TGCGCCAGCAGCTTGAGGGGCGATAGGGAAGAGACCCAGTACTTC. The chain combines TRBV5-1 with TRBJ2-5, with TRBD1 as a possible D gene (5 bases). Germline assignment: CDR1 SGHRS and CDR2 YFSETQ. Trimming removed 1 base at V and 3 bases at J, with 13 bases between. The CDR3 has 15 residues.

V usage is TRBV7-8 and J usage is TRBJ2-1, with 9 bases fitting TRBD2. With V trimmed by 2 bases and J by 8 bases, 16 bases remained unmatched. CDR3 size: 18 residues. Germline values: CDR1 SGHVS, CDR2 FQNEAQ. The CDR3 is CASSLILSSGKFTYEQFF. The DNA for the CDR3 is TGTGCCAGCAGCTTAATTCTGTCTAGCGGGAAGTTTACATATGAGCAGTTCTTC.

This clone occurred once. The gene calls are TRBV7-2 and TRBJ2-3; D is uncertain. Germline V CDR1 and CDR2: SGHTA, FQGNSA. The V end lost 5 bases, the J end lost 6 bases, and 9 bases lay between the germline ends. CDR3 length: 12 residues. The CDR3 DNA follows: TGTGCCAGCAGCCACCCGCGGGATACGCAGTATTTT. It specifies CASSHPRDTQYF.